These T cell receptor beta chains were read from a single sample in a study of high-grade serous ovarian cancer treatment subgroups. Profiling relied on immunoSEQ multiplex PCR, and the TCRdb table lists in-frame clones only, not all of them. The table records more than 3,000 clones, roughly 79% of them present only once. Sequencing was performed on tumor tissue. These TCRs come from a human donor with high-grade serous ovarian cancer. The CDR3 runs from the conserved cysteine through the conserved F or W. A D gene is named only where the DNA matches it firmly. Where a row states a size, it is once, few, many or the class of an expanded clone; other rows omit it.

CDR3 DNA: TGTGCCTGGAGTGCGGCAGGGATGAATGAGCAGTTCTTC
CDR3 protein: CAWSAAGMNEQFF
V gene: TRBV30
clone size: -
J gene: TRBJ2-1
D gene: -

CDR3 DNA: TGTGCCAGCCGTGCTCCGTGGGAACCTTCCTACGAGCAGTACTTC
CDR3 protein: CASRAPWEPSYEQYF
V gene: TRBV2
clone size: once
J gene: TRBJ2-7
D gene: -

CDR3 DNA: TGTGCCAGCAGCGTAGCTGGCACAGATACGCAGTATTTT
CDR3 protein: CASSVAGTDTQYF
V gene: TRBV9
clone size: -
J gene: TRBJ2-3
D gene: -

CDR3 DNA: TGTGCCAGCATGCGGAACTACCCCGCAGTGGGGAACTATGGCTACACCTTC
CDR3 protein: CASMRNYPAVGNYGYTF
V gene: TRBV2
clone size: -
J gene: TRBJ1-2
D gene: -

CDR3 DNA: TGTGCCAGCACCAAGGAGAGCTCCTACGAGCAGTACTTC
CDR3 protein: CASTKESSYEQYF
V gene: TRBV2
clone size: -
J gene: TRBJ2-7
D gene: -

CDR3 DNA: TGTGCCAGCAGTCTTCCTAGCGACACCTACGAGCAGTACTTC
CDR3 protein: CASSLPSDTYEQYF
V gene: TRBV6-1
clone size: -
J gene: TRBJ2-7
D gene: -

CDR3 DNA: TGTGCCAGCAGTCTTGAGTGGGGGGCCTACCAAGAGACCCAGTACTTC
CDR3 protein: CASSLEWGAYQETQYF
V gene: TRBV28
clone size: -
J gene: TRBJ2-5
D gene: -

CDR3 DNA: TGTGCCAGCAGAACAAACATGAACACTGAAGCTTTCTTT
CDR3 protein: CASRTNMNTEAFF
V gene: TRBV28
clone size: -
J gene: TRBJ1-1
D gene: -

CDR3 DNA: TGTGCCAGCAGCTTAACCACGACTAGCGATGAGCAGTTCTTC
CDR3 protein: CASSLTTTSDEQFF
V gene: TRBV7-9
clone size: few
J gene: TRBJ2-1
D gene: TRBD2

CDR3 DNA: TGCGCCAGCAGCCCGAAGGCAGAAAAAAGCACCTACGAGCAGTACTTC
CDR3 protein: CASSPKAEKSTYEQYF
V gene: TRBV5-1
clone size: -
J gene: TRBJ2-7
D gene: -

CDR3 DNA: TGTGCCAGCAGTGAAATGGCGGGAGGCACCGATGAGCAGTTCTTC
CDR3 protein: CASSEMAGGTDEQFF
V gene: TRBV2
clone size: -
J gene: TRBJ2-1
D gene: TRBD2

CDR3 DNA: TGTGCCACCAGCAGAGAAGCGTCGCTCTCTGGAAACACCATATATTTT
CDR3 protein: CATSREASLSGNTIYF
V gene: TRBV15
clone size: -
J gene: TRBJ1-3
D gene: -

CDR3 DNA: TGTGCCAGCAGTGACCCTCACGACAGGGGACCTCTCTTC
CDR3 protein: CASSDPHDRGPLF
V gene: TRBV25-1
clone size: -
J gene: TRBJ2-7
D gene: TRBD1

CDR3 DNA: TGTGCCAGCAGCCCGCTAGGGCTGCACGACGAGCAGTACTTC
CDR3 protein: CASSPLGLHDEQYF
V gene: TRBV7-7
clone size: -
J gene: TRBJ2-7
D gene: -

CDR3 DNA: TGCGCCAGCAGCCAAGATCTAGGAGGGGCTACCTACGAGCAGTACTTC
CDR3 protein: CASSQDLGGATYEQYF
V gene: TRBV4-1
clone size: once
J gene: TRBJ2-7
D gene: -

CDR3 DNA: TGTGCCAGCAGCCAAGATCAGGTGGGGGAGCTGTTTTTT
CDR3 protein: CASSQDQVGELFF
V gene: TRBV4-2
clone size: few
J gene: TRBJ2-2
D gene: -

CDR3 DNA: TGCAGCGTGCCTGGACAGGGTTTCACTGAAGCTTTCTTT
CDR3 protein: CSVPGQGFTEAFF
V gene: TRBV29-1
clone size: -
J gene: TRBJ1-1
D gene: TRBD1

CDR3 DNA: TGTGCCATCAGCGGGAGGGGATTTAGCACAGATACGCAGTATTTT
CDR3 protein: CAISGRGFSTDTQYF
V gene: TRBV10-3
clone size: once
J gene: TRBJ2-3
D gene: TRBD2

CDR3 DNA: TGTGCCAGCAGCCTGCTCGGGGGGGGCGGGGCCAACGTCCTGACTTTC
CDR3 protein: CASSLLGGGGANVLTF
V gene: TRBV11-2
clone size: -
J gene: TRBJ2-6
D gene: TRBD2

CDR3 DNA: TGCGCCAGTGGTGAAAGCGGGAGTAGGAATGAGCAGTTCTTC
CDR3 protein: CASGESGSRNEQFF
V gene: TRBV5-1
clone size: -
J gene: TRBJ2-1
D gene: TRBD2

CDR3 DNA: TGTGCCAGCAGTACTCACCGCCTCTTTTTGGCTTGGGGTGAGCGGTTCTTC
CDR3 protein: CASSTHRLFLAWGERFF
V gene: TRBV14
clone size: -
J gene: TRBJ2-1
D gene: -

CDR3 DNA: TGTGCCAGTAGTACCTCCGGGACAGGGCTGCACAATCAGCCCCAGCATTTT
CDR3 protein: CASSTSGTGLHNQPQHF
V gene: TRBV19
clone size: -
J gene: TRBJ1-5
D gene: TRBD1

CDR3 DNA: TGTGCCAGCAGTGAAGTACTAGACTCTGGAAACACCATATATTTT
CDR3 protein: CASSEVLDSGNTIYF
V gene: TRBV6-1
clone size: few
J gene: TRBJ1-3
D gene: -

CDR3 DNA: TGCGCCAGCAGCGAGCGGACTAGCGGGAACAATGAGCAGTTCTTC
CDR3 protein: CASSERTSGNNEQFF
V gene: TRBV10-2
clone size: -
J gene: TRBJ2-1
D gene: TRBD2

CDR3 DNA: TGTGCCAGCAGTTCCGTTCGGCGGGGTGAGCAGTTCTTC
CDR3 protein: CASSSVRRGEQFF
V gene: TRBV28
clone size: -
J gene: TRBJ2-1
D gene: -

CDR3 DNA: TGTGCCAGCAGCCGGGACCTCGGGGCGGCTTTCTTT
CDR3 protein: CASSRDLGAAFF
V gene: TRBV6-5
clone size: -
J gene: TRBJ1-1
D gene: -

CDR3 DNA: TGTGCCAGCAGTTTACCTGGCAGGGCAGATACGCAGTATTTT
CDR3 protein: CASSLPGRADTQYF
V gene: TRBV28
clone size: -
J gene: TRBJ2-3
D gene: -

CDR3 DNA: TGTGCCAGCAGCCGGGGGACAGGGCTTGGGGAGCAGTACTTC
CDR3 protein: CASSRGTGLGEQYF
V gene: TRBV14
clone size: -
J gene: TRBJ2-7
D gene: TRBD1

CDR3 DNA: TGTGCCAGCCGGGGTGGGCAAAGGGGGACTGAAGCTTTCTTT
CDR3 protein: CASRGGQRGTEAFF
V gene: TRBV28
clone size: -
J gene: TRBJ1-1
D gene: -

CDR3 DNA: TGTGCCAGCAGCACCTCGGAGGCTTGGGATGAAAAACTGTTTTTT
CDR3 protein: CASSTSEAWDEKLFF
V gene: TRBV5-5
clone size: -
J gene: TRBJ1-4
D gene: -